Described below is a single T cell receptor beta chain sequence and its context. The data originate from a study of patients and donors after allogeneic stem cell transplantation. In TCRdb, the RT-PCR reads were re-called with MiXCR into one record per CDR3 protein. The repertoire holds 50,000 to 60,000 distinct CDR3 sequences, about an eighth seen once, with roughly 34% in the top ten. V lost 1 base to trimming and J lost 4 bases; unmatched junction nucleotides: 1. The CDR3 totals 13 residues. Germline CDR1 is LGHDT and CDR2 is YNNKEL (reference sequence). Sequenced material: blood, either unsorted or a sorted T cell fraction (not recorded which). The chain employs TRBV3-1 and TRBJ2-7; 7 bases agree with TRBD1. The source of this sequence is a human donor who was either an allogeneic HSCT recipient or a stem cell or donor lymphocyte infusion donor (not recorded which). It is not recorded whose cells these are; they may come from a transplant donor. The CDR3 loop is CASSQGTGYEQYF. The CDR3, as DNA: TGTGCCAGCAGCCAAGGGACAGGTTACGAGCAGTACTTC.